Below are 21 T cell receptor beta chains sequenced from a single sample in a study of response to subunit inactivated influenza vaccine. Using its own MiXCR run on the RT-PCR reads, TCRdb lists one record per CDR3 protein. Of fewer than 700,000 distinct CDR3 sequences in the sample, about an eighth are singletons; the top ten hold around 12%. This material consisted of PBMCs from blood, taken more than 35 days after vaccination. These receptors were collected from a man between 50 and 59 years old who received an inactivated influenza vaccine.

The chain is built from TRBV18 and TRBJ1-2; 12 positions agree with TRBD1. CDR3 length: 15 residues. Germline assignment: CDR1 KGHSH and CDR2 LQKENI. V was pared by 3 bases and J by 8 bases, with 7 bases of the junction left unmatched. Here the CDR3 reads CASSPGQGALRGYTF. The CDR3 region has the DNA TGTGCCAGCTCACCGGGACAGGGGGCGCTAAGAGGCTACACCTTC.

This clonotype was observed many times. The chain has TRBV11-2 and TRBJ1-1; D not resolved. V lost 3 bases to trimming and J lost 1 base, with 3 bases between them. The CDR3 runs 12 residues. Germline V gene lookup returns CDR1 SGHAT and CDR2 FQNNGV. The CDR3 is CASSLTNTEAFF. The CDR3 coding sequence is TGTGCCAGCAGCTTGACGAACACTGAAGCTTTCTTT.

Concerning this clonotype: Given the absence of the conserved phenylalanine or tryptophan at the CDR3 end, a read error is likely. This chain uses TRBV28 with TRBJ2-7, with D perhaps assigned TRBD1 or TRBD2 (6 bases each). The CDR3 is 14 amino acids. The germline CDR1 and CDR2 sequences are MDHEN and SYDVKM. Trimming pared 5 bases from V and 5 bases from J, leaving 16 bases between. Here the CDR3 reads CASSPRGGSDEQYS. In nucleotides, the CDR3 is TGTGCCAGCAGTCCGAGAGGGGGGAGCGACGAGCAGTACTCC.

This chain joins TRBV7-9 and TRBJ2-3; 7 bases line up with TRBD2. Per the germline V gene, CDR1 is SEHNR and CDR2 is FQNEAQ (reference sequence). After removal of 5 bases from V and 0 bases from J, the junction contained 11 bases not matched to a gene. CDR3 size: 17 residues. The CDR3 is CASSTAGVTTSTDTQYF. The CDR3 region has the DNA TGTGCCAGCAGCACCGCGGGGGTGACAACTAGCACAGATACGCAGTATTTT.

This clonotype was counted ten times or more. The J gene is TRBJ2-1, the V gene TRBV6-5; D tentatively fits TRBD1 or TRBD2 (5 bases each). V was pared by 2 bases and J by 10 bases, with 18 bases between. This CDR3 region has 15 residues. Germline lookup yields CDR1 MNHEY and CDR2 SVGAGI. DNA for the CDR3: TGTGCCAGCAGTTACGGTACGGGATGGACAAGAGAGCAGTTCTTC. Protein sequence: CASSYGTGWTREQFF.

This clonotype was counted many times. The V call is TRBV12-3 or TRBV12-4, the J call TRBJ2-3; D unresolved. Trimming removed 4 bases at V and 0 bases at J, with 11 bases between. The CDR3 has 15 amino acids. The CDR3 reads CASSSPRRSTDTQYF. In DNA form, the CDR3 reads TGTGCCAGCAGTTCCCCTCGGAGAAGCACAGATACGCAGTATTTT.

V usage is TRBV28 and J usage is TRBJ1-1; D not certain. The germline CDR1 and CDR2 sequences are MDHEN and SYDVKM. There are 18 residues in the CDR3. Trimming removed 3 bases from V and 1 base from J, with 21 bases in between. CDR3 amino acids: CASSLVSGQIGRNTEAFF. CDR3 sequence (DNA): TGTGCCAGCAGTTTGGTCTCTGGTCAAATAGGTCGGAACACTGAAGCTTTCTTT.

The chain combines TRBV5-5 with TRBJ1-1; D possibly corresponds to TRBD1 (5 bases). The V gene's germline CDR1 is SGHKS and CDR2 YYEKEE (reference sequence). CDR3 size: 14 residues. Trimming shortened V by 2 bases and J by 0 bases, and 8 bases separated the two germline ends. This chain's CDR3 is CASSFGAVNTEAFF. The CDR3 coding sequence is TGTGCCAGCAGCTTTGGGGCGGTGAACACTGAAGCTTTCTTT.

The rearrangement links TRBV6-5 to TRBJ1-2; 9 nucleotides match TRBD1. The CDR3 sequence is 15 residues long. J gave up 8 bases and V 0 bases, and 7 bases lay outside the gene matches. Germline-derived CDR1 and CDR2 are MNHEY and SVGAGI. The CDR3 region has the DNA TGTGCCAGCAGTTACTCCCGGGACAGGGCAAAAGGCTACACCTTC. Its translation is CASSYSRDRAKGYTF.

This sequence joins TRBV5-1 and TRBJ2-7; 9 bases map to TRBD1. This CDR3 has 16 residues. The J segment lost 5 bases and the V segment lost 0 bases, leaving 9 bases of the junction unmatched. Germline-derived CDR1 and CDR2 are SGHRS and YFSETQ. The CDR3 region has the DNA TGCGCCAGCAGCTTGGAGTCCCCGGGACAGGGAAACGAGCAGTACTTC. Amino acid sequence: CASSLESPGQGNEQYF.

The genes are TRBV9 and TRBJ2-2; the D gene is possibly TRBD2 (7 bases). The CDR3 contains 16 residues. The V end was cut by 3 bases, the J end by 4 bases, with 16 bases between. Germline V gene data show CDR1 as SGDLS and CDR2 as YYNGEE. The CDR3: CASSAGAGAGTGELFF. The CDR3 region has the DNA TGTGCCAGCAGCGCAGGGGCGGGAGCTGGCACCGGGGAGCTGTTTTTT.

The J gene is TRBJ2-7, the V gene TRBV6-5; 8 nucleotides line up with TRBD1. Trimming at V came to 2 bases and at J to 1 base, leaving 1 base not matched to a gene. The V gene's germline CDR1 is MNHEY and CDR2 SVGAGI. The CDR3 has 14 residues. The CDR3: CASSYRDRSYEQYF. DNA for the CDR3: TGTGCCAGCAGTTACAGGGACAGGTCCTACGAGCAGTACTTC.

This clonotype was observed a handful of times. The chain employs TRBV5-6 and TRBJ2-4; 7 positions agree with TRBD2. Unmatched junction bases numbered 2, after V lost 3 bases and J lost 5 bases. Germline-derived CDR1 and CDR2 are SGHDT and YYEEEE. The CDR3 extends over 13 amino acids. The CDR3 DNA sequence: TGTGCCAGCAGCTCGCTAGCGGAAAACATTCAGTACTTC. Translated, it gives CASSSLAENIQYF.

The chain combines TRBV7-8 with TRBJ1-5; TRBD1 is a possible D gene (6 bases). Deletions cut 5 bases from V and 4 bases from J, with 21 bases between. Germline CDR1 and CDR2: SGHVS and FQNEAQ. This CDR3 spans 17 amino acids. CDR3 region: CASSLYPQGWKNQPQHF. CDR3 sequence (DNA): TGTGCCAGCAGCCTATACCCACAGGGTTGGAAGAATCAGCCCCAGCATTTT.

This clonotype has just a few counts. V usage is TRBV10-3 and J usage is TRBJ2-1; D is possibly TRBD2 (5 bases). The germline V and J ends were trimmed by 7 bases and 0 bases, with 10 bases remaining between them. The germline gives CDR1 ENHRY, CDR2 SYGVKD. The CDR3 has 14 residues. The CDR3 loop reads CAITAANSYNEQFF. CDR3 in DNA: TGTGCCATCACAGCGGCAAACTCCTACAATGAGCAGTTCTTC.

This clonotype was seen many times. The chain recombines TRBV29-1 with TRBJ2-5; D is unresolved. Trimming removed 4 bases from V and 4 bases from J, with 13 bases in between. Germline-derived CDR1 and CDR2 are SQVTM and ANQGSEA. The CDR3 runs to 13 residues. The CDR3 sequence is CSVGLGLRETQYF. The CDR3 DNA follows: TGCAGCGTTGGTCTGGGTTTAAGAGAGACCCAGTACTTC.

About this clonotype itself: This may come from a read error, since a much larger clone is one base off. The rearrangement joins TRBV6-5 to TRBJ2-3; D remains unclear. Germline V gives CDR1 MNHEY, CDR2 SVGAGI. This CDR3 is 15 amino acids long. CDR3: CASSYSIPSTDSQYF. As DNA, the CDR3 is TGTGCCAGCAGTTACTCGATACCAAGCACAGATTCGCAGTATTTT.

Comment on this clonotype: A clone one base away is much larger, so this may be a read error. V and J are TRBV4-2 and TRBJ2-1; possibly TRBD1 for D (6 bases). Germline assignment: CDR1 LGHNA and CDR2 YNFKEQ. The CDR3 length is 14 residues. The CDR3 bases are TGTGCCACCAGCCAAACGACAGGTTACAATGAGCAGTTCTTC. Translated, it gives CATSQTTGYNEQFF.

In this sample, this clonotype turned up many times. The rearrangement links TRBV6-6 to TRBJ2-1; 12 bases align to TRBD2. CDR3 length: 13 amino acids. CDR1 MNHNY and CDR2 SVGAGI come from the germline V gene (reference sequence). The junction had 2 bases not matched to a gene; V was cut back by 7 bases and J by 7 bases. CDR3 region: CASTSGRGNEQFF. As DNA, the CDR3 is TGTGCCAGCACTAGCGGGAGGGGAAATGAGCAGTTCTTC.

A few counts support this clonotype. The chain joins TRBV7-9 to TRBJ2-3; D may correspond to TRBD1 or TRBD2 (6 bases each). Germline lookup yields CDR1 SEHNR and CDR2 FQNEAQ (reference sequence). V lost 0 bases to trimming and J lost 10 bases, with 17 bases between them. The CDR3 covers 15 residues. CDR3 loop: CASSLANTGASAQYF. CDR3 bases: TGTGCCAGCAGCTTAGCGAATACGGGGGCGAGTGCGCAGTATTTT. Variable domain in full (rest from reference TRBV7-9 and TRBJ2-3): DTGVSQNPRHKITKRGQNVTFRCDPISEHNRLYWYRQTLGQGPEFLTYFQNEAQLEKSRLLSDRFSAERPKGSFSTLEIQRTEQGDSAMYLCASSLANTGASAQYFGPGTRLTVL.

This clonotype showed up just a few times. V usage is TRBV7-2 and J usage is TRBJ2-5; D unclear. V shed 5 bases and J shed 5 bases, with 18 bases lying between them. CDR3 length: 15 amino acids. Looked up from germline, CDR1 is SGHTA and CDR2 is FQGNSA. CDR3 sequence (DNA): TGTGCCAGCAGCATGAGGAAACGGGCCACTGAGACCCAGTACTTC. Protein product: CASSMRKRATETQYF.